These 16 T cell receptor beta chains were sequenced from one sample in a study of blood T cell repertoires in COVID-19. Repertoires were generated with immunoSEQ multiplex PCR, while TCRdb's copy carries only in-frame clones and drops some. The table lists under 200,000 clones, about 80% of them singletons. The sample comprised peripheral blood. The receptors shown here come from a human donor in a cohort sampled during active COVID-19.

The V and J genes are TRBV7-9 and TRBJ2-5, with 13 bases identical to TRBD2. The ends lost 5 bases at V and 5 bases at J; junction bases unmatched: 5. Germline CDR1 SEHNR, CDR2 FQNEAQ (reference sequence). The CDR3 length is 15 residues. CDR3 coding DNA: TGTGCCAGCAGCGGCACTAGCGGGGGGGTGGAGACCCAGTACTTC. Translating gives CASSGTSGGVETQYF.

About this clone itself: This sample includes further DNA sequences coding for the same CDR3. The chain has TRBV7-2 and TRBJ1-3; D is unresolved. The CDR3 spans 14 residues. CDR1 is SGHTA and CDR2 is FQGNSA in the germline V gene. Deletions cut 1 base from V and 0 bases from J, with 4 bases between. The CDR3: CASSLGSSGNTIYF. CDR3 coding DNA: TGTGCCAGCAGCTTAGGGAGCTCTGGAAACACCATATATTTT.

The gene calls are TRBV6-5 and TRBJ1-5; 8 bases are a match to TRBD1. The CDR3 is 15 residues long. The V gene end was trimmed by 5 bases and the J gene end by 3 bases; junction bases not matched to a gene: 6. Germline V gene data show CDR1 as MNHEY and CDR2 as SVGAGI. The CDR3 sequence: CASSPTTGVNQPQHF. The CDR3 region has the DNA TGTGCCAGCAGTCCAACGACAGGGGTCAATCAGCCCCAGCATTTT.

This clone was picked up a small number of times. V usage is TRBV29-1 and J usage is TRBJ1-2, with D unclear. This CDR3 spans 12 amino acids. Germline values: CDR1 SQVTM, CDR2 ANQGSEA. Trimming removed 2 bases at V and 5 bases at J, with 9 bases between. CDR3 in DNA: TGCAGCGTTGAACACGGACTTTATGGCTACACCTTC. It is translated as CSVEHGLYGYTF.

The CDR3 loop is CASSVGEGSYEQYF. Written as DNA, the CDR3 is TGTGCCAGCAGCGTAGGGGAGGGCTCCTACGAGCAGTACTTC. This chain connects TRBV9 to TRBJ2-7, with 7 bases that match TRBD2. The ends lost 0 bases at V and 0 bases at J; junction bases unmatched: 0. Per the germline V gene, CDR1 is SGDLS and CDR2 is YYNGEE. This CDR3 has 14 residues. The entire variable domain, with the rest obtained from reference TRBV9 and TRBJ2-7, is as follows: DSGVTQTPKHLITATGQRVTLRCSPRSGDLSVYWYQQSLDQGLQFLIQYYNGEERAKGNILERFSAQQFPDLHSELNLSSLELGDSALYFCASSVGEGSYEQYFGPGTRLTVT.

The genes are TRBV13 and TRBJ2-2, with D possibly matching TRBD1 (6 bases). V lost 7 bases and J 7 bases, leaving 13 bases between the germline ends. The CDR3 covers 13 residues. Germline-derived CDR1 and CDR2 are PRHDT and FYEKMQ (reference sequence). In DNA, the CDR3 is TGTGCCAGCACCCGAGGGGGAATCGGGGAGCTGTTTTTT. Its translation: CASTRGGIGELFF. The whole variable domain, filled in from reference TRBV13 and TRBJ2-2, reads AAGVIQSPRHLIKEKRETATLKCYPIPRHDTVYWYQQGPGQDPQFLISFYEKMQSDKGSIPDRFSAQQFSDYHSELNMSSLELGDSALYFCASTRGGIGELFFGEGSRLTVL.

The rearrangement joins TRBV9 to TRBJ2-5, with D tentatively TRBD1 (6 bases). The germline gives CDR1 SGDLS, CDR2 YYNGEE. This CDR3 is built from 15 residues. V lost 3 bases, J lost 4 bases, and 16 bases lay in between. The CDR3 here is CASSAGVGAIETQYF. Written as DNA, the CDR3 is TGTGCCAGCAGCGCAGGGGTCGGGGCAATAGAGACCCAGTACTTC. Full variable domain (missing parts from reference TRBV9 and TRBJ2-5): DSGVTQTPKHLITATGQRVTLRCSPRSGDLSVYWYQQSLDQGLQFLIQYYNGEERAKGNILERFSAQQFPDLHSELNLSSLELGDSALYFCASSAGVGAIETQYFGPGTRLLVL.

Note on this clone: An end of the junction differs from the germline gene, which may be a read error. The genes are TRBV27 and TRBJ2-3; 11 bases match TRBD2. This CDR3 is 21 amino acids long. The germline gives CDR1 MNHEY, CDR2 SMNVEV (reference sequence). The CDR3 DNA reads TGTGCCAGCAGGTTATGGGGGGATGGGGTAGCGGGAGGGCTATTCACAGATACGCAGTATTTT. Translating it yields CASRLWGDGVAGGLFTDTQYF.

V usage is TRBV5-4 and J usage is TRBJ1-1, with D unresolved. Germline-derived CDR1 and CDR2 are SGHNT and YYREEE (reference sequence). The CDR3 spans 15 residues. V dropped 5 bases and J dropped 4 bases, with 18 bases sitting between them. The CDR3 sequence: CASSRTWYSFTEAFF. The CDR3 DNA reads TGTGCCAGCAGTCGGACTTGGTACAGTTTCACTGAAGCTTTCTTT.

The chain couples TRBV15 to TRBJ1-5; D is ambiguous. The CDR3 is 12 residues long. Germline loops: CDR1 LNHNV, CDR2 YYDKDF (reference sequence). The V end lost 1 base, the J end lost 6 bases, and 4 bases lay between the germline ends. This chain's CDR3 is CATSRAGQPQHF. The CDR3 DNA is TGTGCCACCAGCAGAGCGGGTCAGCCCCAGCATTTT.

The chain combines TRBV14 with TRBJ2-3; perhaps TRBD1 as D (6 bases). V gave up 4 bases and J gave up 1 base, with 15 bases separating them. There are 16 residues in the CDR3. CDR1 SGHDN and CDR2 FVKESK come from the germline V gene. The CDR3 is CASSPGDRRRTDTQYF. CDR3 nucleotides: TGTGCCAGCAGCCCAGGGGATAGACGCCGCACAGATACGCAGTATTTT.

The rearrangement links TRBV19 to TRBJ1-2; the D gene is possibly TRBD1 (6 bases). The V and J ends lost 5 bases and 0 bases respectively, with 13 bases between them. The CDR3 sequence is 15 residues long. Germline loops: CDR1 LNHDA, CDR2 SQIVND (reference sequence). The chain's CDR3 is CASSPGRGSNYGYTF. The CDR3, as DNA: TGTGCCAGTAGTCCGGGCAGGGGATCTAACTATGGCTACACCTTC.

This clone was counted a single time. The chain couples TRBV25-1 to TRBJ2-3; 9 positions agree with TRBD2. Trimming cost V 7 bases and J 6 bases; bases outside gene matches: 14. From germline, CDR1 is MGHDK and CDR2 SYGVNS. CDR3 length: 16 amino acids. The CDR3 DNA sequence: TGTGCCAGCACCCTTAGCGGGGGCCCCCGGGGGGATACGCAGTATTTT. This encodes CASTLSGGPRGDTQYF.

The chain links TRBV7-9 to TRBJ2-1; 13 bases fit TRBD2. In germline, CDR1 is SEHNR, CDR2 FQNEAQ (reference sequence). The junction had 7 bases not matched to a gene; V was cut back by 5 bases and J by 6 bases. This CDR3 has 16 amino acids. The CDR3 DNA reads as TGTGCCAGCAGCCCCTATCGGACTAGCGGGAGCAATGAGCAGTTCTTC. This sequence encodes CASSPYRTSGSNEQFF.

The chain combines TRBV4-3 with TRBJ2-3, with 9 bases that match TRBD2. The CDR3 runs to 17 residues. The germline gives CDR1 LGHNA, CDR2 YSLEER. V lost 1 base and J lost 5; bases outside the gene matches: 10. CDR3 bases: TGCGCCAGCAGCCAAGCGCCCCATAGCGGGGGTGGAGATACGCAGTATTTT. As protein: CASSQAPHSGGGDTQYF.

V gene TRBV5-4 combines with J gene TRBJ1-3; TRBD1 matches at 8 bases. V dropped 4 bases and J dropped 3; count of bases not matched to a gene: 6. Germline CDR1 and CDR2: SGHNT and YYREEE (reference sequence). The CDR3 loop spans 15 amino acids. For the CDR3, the DNA is TGTGCCAGCAGCCCGGGGACAGGCCGTGGAAACACCATATATTTT. Protein product: CASSPGTGRGNTIYF.